The T cell receptor (beta chain) under discussion was sequenced for a study of post-analysis software for immune sequencing data. As concerns this clonotype: Its cognate antigen is unknown. One base away lies a much larger clone, so this may be a sequencing read error.

The library was made from cDNA and included unique molecular identifiers. TCRdb re-called the PCR reads with MiXCR, one entry per CDR3 protein. Of about 150,000 distinct CDR3 sequences in the sample, around 30% were seen once. Study-wide results and caveats: Strong same-batch co-clustering of samples appeared with F measure clustering. Roughly 5 TRBV segments, TRBV5-6, TRBV5-1 and TRBV20-1 among them, were found more frequent in patients than controls. Comparison with controls showed significantly lower normalized Chao1 diversity in multiple sclerosis patients.

This CDR3 comprises 15 residues. Trimming removed 6 bases from V and 11 bases from J; junction bases left unmatched: 19. Per germline, CDR1 SGDLS and CDR2 YYNGEE. This chain joins TRBV9 and TRBJ2-5; 7 bases agree with TRBD2. Sequenced sample: blood. The sequence was collected from a girl aged 5 to 17 with multiple sclerosis. DNA for the CDR3: TGTGCCAGCAACGCGAGCGGGGAAGACAACTATGAGCAGTACTTC. It encodes CASNASGEDNYEQYF.